Below, one TCR beta chain is given with its context. Antigen: not known. Only in-frame clones appear in the TCRdb table, and some are missing; sequencing was by immunoSEQ multiplex PCR. The table shows over 120,000 clones, with more than 75% occurring only once. The V gene's germline CDR1 is LNHDA and CDR2 SQIVND (reference sequence). This CDR3 is built from 13 residues. The V and J ends lost 4 bases and 6 bases, in that order; junction bases with no gene match: 5. This entry comes from a study of cytotoxic CD8 clonotypes in ibrutinib-treated CLL. Background on the study: By median roughly 62 months, about 12 had progressed and approximately 14 stayed remitted; responses had been 2 complete and 24 partial. Averaging across samples gave about 240,000 productive templates and fewer than 100,000 productive rearrangements. The study's findings and limits: Clonality measured at baseline exceeded age-matched healthy donors, tracking circulating CD8+ T-cell counts. Public clonotypes occurred uncommonly; on treatment, they contracted or remained stable.

The chain uses TRBV19 and TRBJ2-7, with TRBD1 identical over 8 bases. Specimen: PBMCs, collected after 24 months of ibrutinib treatment. The receptor's source is a human donor with chronic lymphocytic leukemia. CDR3: CASSTKTGGEQYF. Written as DNA, the CDR3 is TGTGCCAGTAGTACTAAAACAGGGGGCGAGCAGTACTTC.